This T cell receptor (beta chain) was documented in a study of radiotherapy plus CTLA-4 blockade in lung cancer. Study context: Patients showed objective responses in 18% of cases, and disease control was achieved by approximately 33%.

The study treated chemo-refractory metastatic non-small-cell lung cancer patients with focal radiation plus ipilimumab CTLA-4 blockade. The CDR3 spans 11 residues. Trimming removed 7 bases from V and 11 bases from J; junction bases left unmatched: 7. In germline, CDR1 is MDHEN, CDR2 SYDVKM. The assay was immunoSEQ multiplex PCR, and TCRdb's table has in-frame clones only and misses some. The table shows tens of thousands of clones, with around 85% occurring only once. The sequence was obtained from a human donor with non-small cell lung cancer who had a partial response to radiotherapy plus ipilimumab. The V gene is TRBV28, the J gene TRBJ2-5; TRBD1 matches 7 bases. Sequences were derived from peripheral blood, sampled from a patient treated with radiotherapy plus ipilimumab. For the CDR3, the DNA is TGTGCCAGCACTAAGCCGGGACAGCAGTACTTC. This codes for CASTKPGQQYF.